Below, 29 T cell receptor beta chains from the same sample are listed, as sequenced in a study of T cell changes during pregnancy in multiple sclerosis. Only in-frame clones appear in the TCRdb table, and some are missing; sequencing was by immunoSEQ multiplex PCR. This sample has approximately 100,000 clones; around nine tenths occur once, and the top ten carry about 0.88%. Source: peripheral blood, taken after pregnancy. The receptors here all came from a female donor with multiple sclerosis, enrolled in a pregnancy study.

This chain connects TRBV6-5 to TRBJ1-1, with no clear D. This CDR3 is 14 amino acids long. V shed 6 bases and J shed 3 bases, with 14 bases lying between them. Germline assignment: CDR1 MNHEY and CDR2 SVGAGI. As DNA, the CDR3 is TGTGCCAGCAGCCTCGGAGGAGGGTACACTGAAGCTTTCTTT. Its translation: CASSLGGGYTEAFF.

The chain employs TRBV9 and TRBJ2-1; TRBD1 might be the D (6 bases). V was clipped by 3 bases and J by 2 bases, with 15 bases between them. In germline, CDR1 is SGDLS, CDR2 YYNGEE. The CDR3 runs 16 residues. CDR3 sequence: CASSEGVATPYNEQFF. The CDR3 DNA reads as TGTGCCAGCAGCGAGGGGGTAGCAACCCCCTACAATGAGCAGTTCTTC.

V is TRBV7-3 and J is TRBJ2-3; D is unresolved. The germline V gene encodes CDR1 SGHTA and CDR2 FQGTGA. V lost 3 bases and J lost 2, with 6 bases in between. The CDR3 runs 13 residues. For the CDR3, the DNA is TGTGCCAGCAGCTTGAGCGACACAGATACGCAGTATTTT. It encodes CASSLSDTDTQYF.

The chain joins TRBV5-4 to TRBJ1-1, with TRBD1 matching over 7 bases. The CDR3 extends over 18 amino acids. Germline CDR1 SGHNT, CDR2 YYREEE (reference sequence). With V trimmed by 0 bases and J by 2 bases, 13 bases remained unmatched. The CDR3 coding sequence is TGTGCCAGCAGCTTGGGTCTACTGACTAGGGGGCCTAACACTGAAGCTTTCTTT. Translated: CASSLGLLTRGPNTEAFF. Combining the CDR3 with reference TRBV5-4 and TRBJ1-1 gives the whole variable domain ETGVTQSPTHLIKTRGQQVTLRCSSQSGHNTVSWYQQALGQGPQFIFQYYREEENGRGNFPPRFSGLQFPNYSSELNVNALELDDSALYLCASSLGLLTRGPNTEAFFGQGTRLTVV.

This clone was counted between two and nine times. The chain recombines TRBV7-9 with TRBJ2-3; D might be TRBD2 (5 bases). The CDR3 length is 16 residues. Germline-derived CDR1 and CDR2 are SEHNR and FQNEAQ (reference sequence). With 3 bases removed from V and 0 bases from J, the gap between germline ends came to 13 bases. The CDR3 sequence is CASSLKREWSTDTQYF. In DNA form, the CDR3 reads TGTGCCAGCAGCTTGAAAAGGGAGTGGAGCACAGATACGCAGTATTTT.

In this sample, this clone turned up once. CDR3 loop: CASSVSLEETQYF. The CDR3 DNA follows: TGTGCCAGCAGCGTGTCACTCGAAGAGACCCAGTACTTC. The chain recombines TRBV9 with TRBJ2-5; D gene uncertain. The CDR3 has 13 amino acids. CDR1 is SGDLS and CDR2 is YYNGEE in the germline V gene. Trimming cost V 2 bases and J 3 bases, with 8 bases left between them.

Here the CDR3 DNA reads TGCGCCAGCAGCCAAGGTACAGGGTTTGGCGCCTACGAGCAGTACTTC. This codes for CASSQGTGFGAYEQYF. The chain uses TRBV4-1 and TRBJ2-7; D is possibly TRBD1 (6 bases). CDR1 is MGHRA, CDR2 YSYEKL, per germline. The length of the CDR3 is 16 residues. Trimming left V 1 base short and J 2 bases short, with 15 bases between.

This chain uses TRBV5-1 with TRBJ1-1; D not resolved. The CDR3 is 15 amino acids. Germline lookup yields CDR1 SGHRS and CDR2 YFSETQ. Trimming removed 3 bases at V and 0 bases at J, with 12 bases between. The CDR3 DNA follows: TGCGCCAGCAGCTCCTCGGGTCAGTTGAACACTGAAGCTTTCTTT. Protein sequence: CASSSSGQLNTEAFF.

The chain carries TRBV6-5 and TRBJ2-7, with a tentative D call TRBD2 (5 bases). CDR3 length equals 14 residues. V was pared by 5 bases and J by 2 bases, with 13 bases between. The germline CDR1 and CDR2 sequences are MNHEY and SVGAGI. CDR3 sequence: CASSQAPGTYEQYF. The CDR3 DNA follows: TGTGCCAGCAGTCAGGCCCCGGGGACCTACGAGCAGTACTTC.

The chain recombines TRBV7-3 with TRBJ2-2; TRBD2 agrees at 7 bases. From germline, CDR1 is SGHTA and CDR2 FQGTGA. V lost 2 bases to trimming and J lost 3 bases; unmatched junction nucleotides: 9. The CDR3 totals 17 residues. CDR3 in DNA: TGTGCCAGCAGCTTAGATCCCCCCGGGAGGTACACCGGGGAGCTGTTTTTT. Amino acids: CASSLDPPGRYTGELFF.

The gene calls are TRBV2 and TRBJ2-1; 7 nucleotides agree with TRBD1. The germline V gene encodes CDR1 SNHLY and CDR2 FYNNEI. This CDR3 has 15 amino acids. V lost 6 bases to trimming and J lost 4 bases; unmatched junction nucleotides: 9. This CDR3 reads CASSPGQYLYNEQFF. The CDR3 nucleotides read TGTGCCAGCAGCCCGGGACAGTACCTATACAATGAGCAGTTCTTC. The full variable domain, rest sourced from reference TRBV2 and TRBJ2-1, is EPEVTQTPSHQVTQMGQEVILRCVPISNHLYFYWYRQILGQKVEFLVSFYNNEISEKSEIFDDQFSVERPDGSNFTLKIRSTKLEDSAMYFCASSPGQYLYNEQFFGPGTRLTVL.

This clone was observed a single time. J is TRBJ2-1 and V is TRBV10-3, with 8 bases aligning to TRBD2. This CDR3 spans 15 amino acids. The germline gives CDR1 ENHRY, CDR2 SYGVKD. V shed 0 bases, J shed 5 bases, and the junction held 3 bases outside the gene matches. This CDR3 reads CAISESAGGHNEQFF. CDR3 bases: TGTGCCATCAGTGAGTCTGCGGGGGGACACAATGAGCAGTTCTTC.

This clone has a single count. This sequence joins TRBV6-6 and TRBJ2-1, with a weak D call TRBD1 (5 bases). The germline gives CDR1 MNHNY, CDR2 SVGAGI (reference sequence). The CDR3 consists of 14 residues. The germline V and J ends were trimmed by 5 bases and 1 base, with 9 bases remaining between them. The chain's CDR3 is CASSPQVSYNEQFF. The DNA of the CDR3 is TGTGCCAGCAGTCCACAGGTTTCCTACAATGAGCAGTTCTTC.

V and J are TRBV7-8 and TRBJ1-2; tentative D call: TRBD1 (5 bases). The V and J ends lost 0 bases and 2 bases respectively, with 16 bases between them. Germline V gives CDR1 SGHVS, CDR2 FQNEAQ. CDR3 length equals 17 residues. This CDR3 is CASSLARLMTANYGYTF. Here the CDR3 DNA reads TGTGCCAGCAGCTTAGCGCGATTAATGACAGCAAACTATGGCTACACCTTC.

This clone appeared a single time. The chain has TRBV6-5 and TRBJ2-3; a possible D gene is TRBD1 (6 bases). The CDR3 is 16 residues long. The V end lost 1 base, the J end lost 3 bases, and 14 bases lay between the germline ends. CDR1 and CDR2 (germline): MNHEY, SVGAGI. CDR3 DNA sequence: TGTGCCAGCAGTTACTTACTGGGGGCGCGGACAGATACGCAGTATTTT. Translating it yields CASSYLLGARTDTQYF.

The chain carries TRBV5-1 and TRBJ2-7, with 9 bases matching TRBD1. The germline gives CDR1 SGHRS, CDR2 YFSETQ. Trimming at V came to 4 bases and at J to 4 bases, leaving 9 bases not matched to a gene. CDR3 length: 15 residues. The CDR3 coding sequence is TGCGCCAGCAGCCGAGGGGGACAGGGAACATACGAGCAGTACTTC. As protein: CASSRGGQGTYEQYF.

The chain couples TRBV27 to TRBJ2-3; 10 nucleotides line up with TRBD2. CDR1 is MNHEY, CDR2 SMNVEV, per germline (reference sequence). The ends lost 11 bases at V and 4 bases at J; junction bases unmatched: 15. CDR3 length: 16 amino acids. The CDR3 DNA is TGTGCCGCGCGCGGGCTAGCGGGAGTAATAGCAGATACGCAGTATTTT. Its translation is CAARGLAGVIADTQYF.

The chain couples TRBV7-9 to TRBJ2-1, with 8 bases matching TRBD2. The CDR3 consists of 16 residues. The V gene's germline CDR1 is SEHNR and CDR2 FQNEAQ (reference sequence). The V gene end was trimmed by 3 bases and the J gene end by 0 bases; junction bases not matched to a gene: 4. Here the CDR3 reads CASSFSRGGSYNEQFF. The CDR3 bases are TGTGCCAGCAGCTTCAGCCGGGGGGGCTCCTACAATGAGCAGTTCTTC.

J is TRBJ2-3 and V is TRBV5-1; D is perhaps TRBD2 (6 bases). The V gene's germline CDR1 is SGHRS and CDR2 YFSETQ. V was shortened by 7 bases and J by 5 bases, with 17 bases between the two germline ends. This CDR3 has 14 amino acids. The DNA of the CDR3 is TGCGCCAGCCGACCTGGCGTCGGGGGAGATACGCAGTATTTT. Translated, it gives CASRPGVGGDTQYF.

The V and J genes are TRBV7-2 and TRBJ2-4; 9 positions match TRBD1. V lost 3 bases and J lost 0; bases outside the gene matches: 3. Germline loops: CDR1 SGHTA, CDR2 FQGNSA. The CDR3 contains 16 residues. Written as DNA, the CDR3 is TGTGCCAGCAGCTTGGACAGGGGTTTAGCCAAAAACATTCAGTACTTC. Translating it yields CASSLDRGLAKNIQYF.

The rearrangement uses TRBV27 and TRBJ1-6; 9 bases agree with TRBD1. The CDR3 has 16 residues. The V gene end was trimmed by 5 bases and the J gene end by 11 bases; junction bases not matched to a gene: 13. Germline-derived CDR1 and CDR2 are MNHEY and SMNVEV (reference sequence). CDR3 nucleotide sequence: TGTGCCAGCAGTCCAACCTGGGACAGGGTCAGTGCACCCCTCCACTTT. It specifies CASSPTWDRVSAPLHF.

The chain combines TRBV29-1 with TRBJ2-2; 7 bases agree with TRBD2. The junction had 7 bases not matched to a gene; V was cut back by 4 bases and J by 2 bases. This CDR3 comprises 15 residues. The germline V gene encodes CDR1 SQVTM and CDR2 ANQGSEA. The CDR3 sequence is CSVAIGGTNTGELFF. Here the CDR3 DNA reads TGCAGCGTTGCCATCGGGGGGACTAACACCGGGGAGCTGTTTTTT.

This chain links TRBV27 with TRBJ1-6; a possible D gene is TRBD1 (6 bases). Germline CDR1 MNHEY, CDR2 SMNVEV (reference sequence). The CDR3 is made up of 14 amino acids. V was clipped by 7 bases and J by 4 bases, with 11 bases between them. The CDR3 loop is CASTVDRYNSPLHF. The CDR3 DNA reads TGTGCCAGCACCGTAGACAGGTATAATTCACCCCTCCACTTT.

This sequence joins TRBV7-6 and TRBJ2-1; TRBD2 is a possible D gene (6 bases). CDR1 is SGHVS, CDR2 FNYEAQ, per germline. Trimming pared 2 bases from V and 0 bases from J, leaving 20 bases between. This CDR3 has 19 residues. CDR3 protein: CASSLIAVQHYSSYNEQFF. In DNA form, the CDR3 reads TGTGCCAGCAGCTTAATAGCGGTGCAACACTACTCCTCCTACAATGAGCAGTTCTTC.

The V and J genes are TRBV27 and TRBJ1-1; 7 bases are a match to TRBD1. The CDR3 is made up of 14 amino acids. Losses at the gene ends were 7 bases for V and 3 bases for J; bases not matched to a gene: 8. The germline V gene encodes CDR1 MNHEY and CDR2 SMNVEV (reference sequence). The CDR3 sequence is CASKLSRGYTEAFF. The CDR3 nucleotides read TGTGCCAGCAAGCTATCCAGGGGGTACACTGAAGCTTTCTTT.

The chain combines TRBV11-3 with TRBJ2-3, with 7 bases identical to TRBD1. CDR1 is SGHNT, CDR2 YENEEA, per germline. The V gene end was trimmed by 0 bases and the J gene end by 2 bases; junction bases not matched to a gene: 17. The CDR3 sequence is 20 residues long. CDR3 loop: CASSLDARYFRDSTTDTQYF. The DNA for the CDR3 is TGTGCCAGCAGCTTAGATGCCCGTTATTTTCGGGACAGCACCACAGATACGCAGTATTTT.

This clone showed up just once. V and J are TRBV6-1 and TRBJ2-2; possible D gene TRBD1, 6 bases. V was trimmed by 5 bases and J by 2 bases, leaving 12 bases between them. Germline V lookup: CDR1 MNHNS, CDR2 SASEGT. This CDR3 region has 15 residues. Here the CDR3 DNA reads TGTGCCAGCAGTATCAAGGGGGTCAACACCGGGGAGCTGTTTTTT. Translating gives CASSIKGVNTGELFF.

The rearrangement links TRBV6-1 to TRBJ2-3; D may be TRBD2 (6 bases). Deletions cut 6 bases from V and 4 bases from J, with 17 bases between. The germline V gene has CDR1 MNHNS and CDR2 SASEGT. The CDR3 has 15 residues. CDR3 nucleotide sequence: TGTGCCAGCAGCTTGAGCGGGTCGCCTGCAGATACGCAGTATTTT. Its protein is CASSLSGSPADTQYF.

A few counts support this clone. This chain joins TRBV5-1 and TRBJ2-7; 9 nucleotides align to TRBD1. Losses at the gene ends were 1 base for V and 3 bases for J; bases not matched to a gene: 8. The CDR3 spans 16 residues. CDR1 and CDR2 from the germline V gene are SGHRS and YFSETQ. CDR3 loop: CASSLRAGQGFYEQYF. CDR3 sequence (DNA): TGCGCCAGCAGCTTGCGGGCGGGACAGGGTTTCTACGAGCAGTACTTC.